This record covers a single T cell receptor beta chain. Its antigen is as yet unknown. Researchers amplified the TCR beta CDR3 regions from RNA transcripts. During a first-round RT-PCR of the TCR CDR3, the HTBI primer set was used. One entry per CDR3 protein results from TCRdb running MiXCR on the multiplex PCR reads. Of about 400,000 distinct CDR3 sequences in the sample, approximately 15% were seen once. The data derive from a study of T cells in Graves' hyperthyroidism and ophthalmopathy. Study-wide context: Peripheral blood was secured at the point of initial diagnosis, before any treatment.

The CDR3 totals 17 residues. CDR1 and CDR2 (germline): MGHRA, YSYEKL. The trim removed 2 bases at V and 6 bases at J, leaving 10 bases unmatched. Overall study results and limits: A model using 13 V-J features told ophthalmopathy apart from stable hyperthyroidism. Before onset, ophthalmopathy was predicted by the model a median about six months earlier. Most thyroid clonotypes that were expanded above 0.001 also turned up in blood.

Source material: blood. This TCR was sampled from a woman aged 18 to 35 with Graves' hyperthyroidism. This rearrangement joins TRBV4-1 to TRBJ2-3; 11 nucleotides line up with TRBD2. CDR3 nucleotides: TGCGCCAGCAGCCAAAAGGCTAGCGGGGGGTTTGTCGATACGCAGTATTTT. This gives the protein CASSQKASGGFVDTQYF.